One and the same sample provided the 30 T cell receptor beta chains below, sequenced in a study of metastatic and nonmetastatic thyroid tumors (dated by TCRdb to 2019 to 2021). No treatment had been received by any patient before thyroid surgery. The library was generated by PCR. Data came from an Illumina HiSeq 4000. In-frame beta chains were kept once TCRdb had trimmed the public reads at Q25 with fastp and called clones with MiXCR. For this sample there are roughly 11,000 clones; around 30% appear just once. The top ten clonotypes cover over 20% of the sample. Sequenced sample: adjacent normal tissue. The receptor set was obtained from a male donor with papillary thyroid cancer or a benign thyroid nodule (not recorded which). Some clones in this sample may be carry-over from other donors' samples.

This clone was seen just once. The chain uses TRBV18 and TRBJ2-1, with D hard to call. The CDR3 covers 16 residues. Germline V gives CDR1 KGHSH, CDR2 LQKENI. V dropped 3 bases and J dropped 3 bases, with 15 bases sitting between them. The CDR3 sequence is CASSPNYPFDYNEQFF. CDR3 nucleotides: TGTGCCAGCTCACCTAACTACCCGTTTGACTACAATGAGCAGTTCTTC. The full variable domain, completed using reference TRBV18 and TRBJ2-1, is NAGVMQNPRHLVRRRGQEARLRCSPMKGHSHVYWYRQLPEEGLKFMVYLQKENIIDESGMPKERFSAEFPKEGPSILRIQQVVRGDSAAYFCASSPNYPFDYNEQFFGPGTRLTVL.

This clone was seen a handful of times. This chain connects TRBV2 to TRBJ2-7; no clear D gene. The CDR3 runs to 13 residues. Germline CDR1 reads SNHLY; CDR2 reads FYNNEI. V gave up 6 bases and J gave up 3 bases, with 12 bases separating them. The CDR3 DNA reads as TGTGCCAGCAGCCGAGACCAGATCTACGAGCAGTACTTC. Its protein is CASSRDQIYEQYF. The whole variable domain, remainder taken from reference TRBV2 and TRBJ2-7, is EPEVTQTPSHQVTQMGQEVILRCVPISNHLYFYWYRQILGQKVEFLVSFYNNEISEKSEIFDDQFSVERPDGSNFTLKIRSTKLEDSAMYFCASSRDQIYEQYFGPGTRLTVT.

Concerning this clone: Distinct nucleotide sequences in the sample also encode this CDR3. The chain carries TRBV7-8 and TRBJ2-7, with D uncertain. The CDR3 is made up of 14 amino acids. Trimming left V 0 bases short and J 4 bases short, with 10 bases between. Germline CDR1 SGHVS, CDR2 FQNEAQ. CDR3 residues: CASSLAVGGYEQYF. CDR3 sequence (DNA): TGTGCCAGCAGCTTAGCGGTCGGTGGTTACGAGCAGTACTTC.

The rearrangement links TRBV5-1 to TRBJ1-2, with no clear D. Germline V gives CDR1 SGHRS, CDR2 YFSETQ. V was trimmed by 4 bases and J by 7 bases, leaving 17 bases between them. This CDR3 has 14 residues. The chain's CDR3 is CASSPRAGMGGYTF. CDR3 nucleotides: TGCGCCAGCAGCCCCCGAGCGGGGATGGGTGGCTACACCTTC.

Concerning this clone: Germline is not matched at one junction end, which may reflect a read error. The V gene is TRBV5-1, the J gene TRBJ1-1; D gene uncertain. The CDR3 runs to 15 residues. Looked up from germline, CDR1 is SGHRS and CDR2 is YFSETQ. The CDR3 loop is CASSLDEYFNTEAFF. For the CDR3, the DNA is TGCGCAAGCAGCTTGGATGAGTACTTTAACACTGAAGCTTTCTTT.

In its sample, this clone is medium-sized. The chain links TRBV20-1 to TRBJ2-7; 14 nucleotides line up with TRBD2. This CDR3 is 15 amino acids long. Germline CDR1 and CDR2: DFQATT and SNEGSKA (reference sequence). V was clipped by 3 bases and J by 0 bases; unmatched bases: 1. CDR3 nucleotides: TGCAGTGCTAGGGGGACTAGCGGGAGCTCCTACGAGCAGTACTTC. Protein sequence: CSARGTSGSSYEQYF.

The chain links TRBV5-1 to TRBJ2-1, with D hard to call. This CDR3 is built from 13 residues. CDR1 and CDR2 from the germline V gene are SGHRS and YFSETQ. Between the trimmed V and J ends, which lost 4 bases and 6 bases, there was a span of 11 bases. The chain's CDR3 is CASSVRVGNEQFF. The CDR3 DNA is TGCGCCAGCAGCGTCCGGGTTGGCAATGAGCAGTTCTTC.

The genes are TRBV6-2 or TRBV6-3 and TRBJ1-1, with no clear D. The CDR3 extends over 12 amino acids. V was pared by 6 bases and J by 1 base, with 6 bases between. Germline V lookup: CDR1 MNHEY, CDR2 SVGEGT. The CDR3 here is CASRYTNTEAFF. CDR3 sequence (DNA): TGTGCCAGCAGGTACACGAACACTGAAGCTTTCTTT.

This clone was found many times. The chain joins TRBV5-4 to TRBJ2-5; 11 positions agree with TRBD1. CDR3 length: 14 amino acids. The V and J ends lost 3 bases and 4 bases, in that order; junction bases with no gene match: 2. The germline V gene has CDR1 SGHNT and CDR2 YYREEE (reference sequence). The CDR3 loop is CASSWDRGGETQYF. CDR3 coding DNA: TGTGCCAGCAGCTGGGACAGGGGGGGAGAGACCCAGTACTTC.

This clone is labeled medium-sized (0.01 to 0.1%). V usage is TRBV7-9 and J usage is TRBJ1-1; D is ambiguous. Trimming pared 2 bases from V and 4 bases from J, leaving 5 bases between. The CDR3 sequence is 12 residues long. Germline-derived CDR1 and CDR2 are SEHNR and FQNEAQ (reference sequence). The CDR3: CASSLRPTEAFF. CDR3 nucleotides: TGTGCCAGCAGCTTAAGGCCCACTGAAGCTTTCTTT.

The CDR3 DNA reads TGCAGAGCCATTGGGGGTAGGGACACTGAAGCTTTCTTT. Amino acid sequence: CRAIGGRDTEAFF. This rearrangement joins TRBV20-1 to TRBJ1-1, with D possibly TRBD1 on 5 matching bases. CDR1 is DFQATT, CDR2 SNEGSKA, per germline (reference sequence). This CDR3 has 13 amino acids.

As to this clone: It is likely a read error, because the conserved phenylalanine at the end of the CDR3 is missing. The V gene is TRBV12-3 or TRBV12-4, the J gene TRBJ2-7; D is possibly TRBD2 (5 bases). This CDR3 contains 15 residues. V was trimmed by 7 bases and J by 3 bases, leaving 19 bases between them. This chain's CDR3 is CASIHQTTNIYEQYL. CDR3 coding DNA: TGTGCCAGCATTCATCAGACTACCAACATCTACGAGCAGTACTTA.

This clone is a singleton in its sample. The gene calls are TRBV5-1 and TRBJ1-1; perhaps TRBD1 as D (5 bases). Looked up from germline, CDR1 is SGHRS and CDR2 is YFSETQ. Trimming stripped 0 bases from V and 7 bases from J, with 16 bases between. The CDR3 extends over 15 amino acids. In DNA, the CDR3 is TGCGCCAGCAGCTTGGCCGGGGGGTCGGCCCTTGAAGCTTTCTTT. Amino acids: CASSLAGGSALEAFF.

A few counts support this clone. The V gene is TRBV11-3, the J gene TRBJ2-5; D not resolved. V was pared by 5 bases and J by 5 bases, with 18 bases between. There are 15 residues in the CDR3. Looked up from germline, CDR1 is SGHNT and CDR2 is YENEEA. In DNA form, the CDR3 reads TGTGCCAGCAGCCTACACCCGAACAGCGAGGAGACCCAGTACTTC. Protein product: CASSLHPNSEETQYF.

The sample holds many counts of this clone. A much larger clone sits a single nucleotide away, making a read error possible. The same CDR3 is also encoded by other DNA sequences in this sample. The chain couples TRBV9 to TRBJ2-6, with a weak D call TRBD2 (6 bases). V lost 4 bases and J lost 4, with 9 bases in between. Germline CDR1 reads SGDLS; CDR2 reads YYNGEE. CDR3 length: 14 amino acids. The chain's CDR3 is CASSPGDGANVLTF. CDR3 nucleotides: TGTGCCAGCAGCCCGGGGGACGGGGCCAACGTCCTGACTTTC.

This clone has a count of ten or more. CDR3 loop: CASSSARGRGETQYF. CDR3 nucleotides: TGTGCCAGCAGCTCCGCTCGGGGGAGGGGAGAGACCCAGTACTTC. The genes are TRBV7-2 and TRBJ2-5; TRBD2 agrees at 7 bases. Trimming took 4 bases from V and 4 from J; bases not matched to a gene: 9. The length of the CDR3 is 15 residues. Germline V CDR1 and CDR2: SGHTA, FQGNSA.

J is TRBJ1-2 and V is TRBV27; 8 bases map to TRBD1. The V gene end was trimmed by 2 bases and the J gene end by 5 bases; junction bases not matched to a gene: 10. CDR1 MNHEY and CDR2 SMNVEV come from the germline V gene (reference sequence). CDR3 size: 16 residues. The CDR3 here is CASSLDGQGPLYGYTF. CDR3 nucleotides: TGTGCCAGCAGTTTAGACGGACAGGGCCCCCTTTATGGCTACACCTTC.

In this sample, this clone is medium-sized (0.01 to 0.1%). V gene TRBV3-1 combines with J gene TRBJ1-1; TRBD1 matches 7 bases. Trimming took 1 base from V and 10 from J; bases not matched to a gene: 0. The CDR3 contains 11 residues. Looked up from germline, CDR1 is LGHDT and CDR2 is YNNKEL (reference sequence). The DNA of the CDR3 is TGTGCCAGCAGCCAAGGACAGGGAGCTTTCTTT. It specifies CASSQGQGAFF.

The chain has TRBV5-1 and TRBJ1-2; D call uncertain. V shed 7 bases and J shed 5 bases, with 15 bases lying between them. Germline V gene lookup returns CDR1 SGHRS and CDR2 YFSETQ. The CDR3 spans 13 residues. This chain's CDR3 is CASAERMGYGYTF. CDR3 bases: TGCGCCAGCGCAGAACGAATGGGTTATGGCTACACCTTC.

On this clone: One junction end disagrees with the germline gene, perhaps due to a read error. The chain carries TRBV30 and TRBJ1-5, with a tentative D call TRBD1 (5 bases). There are 17 residues in the CDR3. Germline assignment: CDR1 GTSNPN and CDR2 SVGIG (reference sequence). The CDR3 reads CDWITRGRDNSNQPQHF. DNA of the CDR3: TGTGACTGGATCACACGGGGGAGGGATAATAGCAATCAGCCCCAGCATTTT.

V usage is TRBV19 and J usage is TRBJ2-5; either TRBD1 or TRBD2 may supply D (5 bases each). The CDR3 has 15 amino acids. The germline V gene encodes CDR1 LNHDA and CDR2 SQIVND (reference sequence). Trimming shortened V by 8 bases and J by 6 bases, and 22 bases separated the two germline ends. The CDR3 is CASQSREGYAKTQYF. Written as DNA, the CDR3 is TGTGCCAGTCAGTCCCGCGAGGGGTACGCAAAGACCCAGTACTTC.

In its sample, this clone is medium-sized. The rearrangement links TRBV12-3 or TRBV12-4 to TRBJ1-2; the D gene is possibly TRBD1 (5 bases). Between the trimmed V and J ends, which lost 5 bases and 8 bases, there was a span of 21 bases. The CDR3 runs to 15 residues. The CDR3 spells CASSPGAGHRWGYTF. The DNA of the CDR3 is TGTGCCAGCAGTCCTGGGGCAGGCCACCGGTGGGGCTACACCTTC.

In regard to this clone: This CDR3 is missing its conserved last phenylalanine or tryptophan, likely due to a read error. The DNA is omitted, as the CDR3 cannot be located on it reliably, and the CDR3 follows TCRdb's listing. The V and J genes are TRBV28 and TRBJ2-4; the table's D call, TRBD1, has no DNA check behind it. Germline loops: CDR1 MDHEN, CDR2 SYDVKM. The CDR3 has 14 residues if both end residues are counted. The CDR3 sequence is CASRASGQGLIEYL.

This clone was recorded at least ten times. V and J are TRBV6-6 and TRBJ2-7; D ambiguous. V shed 0 bases and J shed 2 bases, with 11 bases lying between them. Looked up from germline, CDR1 is MNHNY and CDR2 is SVGAGI (reference sequence). CDR3 length: 15 amino acids. The CDR3 DNA sequence: TGTGCCAGCAGTTACTCGATGCAGGAGACCTACGAGCAGTACTTC. Protein product: CASSYSMQETYEQYF.

This clone occurred many times. This chain links TRBV10-3 with TRBJ2-1; tentative D call: TRBD1 (6 bases). Looked up from germline, CDR1 is ENHRY and CDR2 is SYGVKD. V shed 7 bases and J shed 4 bases, with 11 bases lying between them. This CDR3 contains 13 residues. This CDR3 is CAITGDTYNEQFF. The CDR3 DNA reads as TGTGCCATCACCGGGGACACGTACAATGAGCAGTTCTTC.

On this clone: The CDR3 does not close with the conserved phenylalanine or tryptophan, likely indicating a read error. The DNA for the CDR3 is TGTGCCAGCAGCTCATCGTGGGGTAACCCGGACGGGGACGAGCAGTACTCC. Translated, it gives CASSSSWGNPDGDEQYS. The chain employs TRBV11-2 and TRBJ2-7, with a weak D call TRBD2 (5 bases). V was pared by 4 bases and J by 5 bases, with 24 bases between. Germline V lookup: CDR1 SGHAT, CDR2 FQNNGV. The CDR3 sequence is 17 residues long.

This chain links TRBV6-1 with TRBJ1-1; D might be TRBD1 (6 bases). Germline V gene sequence: CDR1 MNHNS, CDR2 SASEGT. V was pared by 6 bases and J by 2 bases, with 16 bases between. This CDR3 spans 15 amino acids. CDR3 sequence (DNA): TGTGCCAGCAGACCTTATGACAGGCTAAACACTGAAGCTTTCTTT. Amino acid sequence: CASRPYDRLNTEAFF.

Here the CDR3 reads CASSQMDGSYEQYF. Here the CDR3 DNA reads TGCGCCAGCAGCCAGATGGACGGATCCTACGAGCAGTACTTC. J is TRBJ2-7 and V is TRBV4-1; D gene uncertain. The CDR3 extends over 14 amino acids. Germline-derived CDR1 and CDR2 are MGHRA and YSYEKL. Deletions cut 3 bases from V and 1 base from J, with 10 bases between.

With respect to this clone: It is unclear where the CDR3 begins or ends on the DNA, so no DNA is shown, and the CDR3 is as TCRdb lists it. This chain uses TRBV6-2 or TRBV6-3 with TRBJ2-7; the D call in the table, TRBD1, was not verified against the DNA. The CDR3 comprises 20 residues, both ends counted. CDR1 is MNHEY, CDR2 SVGEGT, per germline. The CDR3 reads CASGGLNYGYTFGSSYEQYF.

This rearrangement joins TRBV11-2 to TRBJ2-1, with TRBD2 matching over 13 bases. CDR1 and CDR2 (germline): SGHAT, FQNNGV. The V gene end was trimmed by 4 bases and the J gene end by 7 bases; junction bases not matched to a gene: 10. The CDR3 is made up of 17 amino acids. In DNA form, the CDR3 reads TGTGCCAGCAGCTACCGGCGGACTAGCGGGAGTATGAATGAGCAGTTCTTC. It translates to CASSYRRTSGSMNEQFF.